This TCR beta chain was sequenced during a study of OX40 agonist ivuxolimab in advanced cancers. Overall study context: Patients were dosed intravenously with ivuxolimab at 0.01 to 10 mg/kg every 2 weeks. Each dose-escalation patient presented with hepatocellular carcinoma, melanoma, renal cell or head and neck cancer. Checkpoint inhibitors had been given previously to over 30% of patients. Of the patients, three showed partial responses, one with hepatocellular carcinoma and two with cutaneous melanoma.

The CDR3 spans 14 residues. The V segment lost 5 bases and the J segment 5 bases; nucleotides outside the gene matches: 7. CDR1 and CDR2 (germline): SEHNR, FQNEAQ (reference sequence). Some clones are missing from TCRdb's copy, which holds only in-frame ones; the method was immunoSEQ multiplex PCR. The sample carries over 65,000 clones, 84% recorded once. This clone has a handful of counts. The sample consisted of CD4+ or CD8+ T cells sorted from blood, taken in a trial of the OX40 agonist ivuxolimab. The source of this sequence is an adult with an advanced solid tumor such as melanoma, head and neck, liver or kidney cancer. This sequence joins TRBV7-9 and TRBJ1-1, with 8 bases lining up with TRBD1. The chain's CDR3 is CASSPQGARTEAFF. CDR3 coding DNA: TGTGCCAGCAGCCCTCAGGGGGCGAGAACTGAAGCTTTCTTT.